This entry is about one T cell receptor beta chain. The length of the CDR3 is 17 residues. Trimming at V came to 0 bases and at J to 5 bases, leaving 5 bases not matched to a gene. The germline V gene encodes CDR1 SGDLS and CDR2 YYNGEE. Enrolment of Seattle patients took place during active infection, and they were followed longitudinally. These data are taken from a study of blood T cell repertoires in COVID-19. Study in general: There were acute and convalescent COVID-19 samples, and they came from the United States, Italy and Spain. Sources were T cells, B-cell-depleted T cells, or PBMCs; the material itself was cDNA or gDNA.

In the study's own analysis: Reference gene primer amplification yielded estimated nucleated cell counts. This table comes from immunoSEQ multiplex PCR, and its TCRdb copy is limited to in-frame clones, with some not included. The V and J calls and clone size come from that table; D and trimming were worked out from the DNA. Among some 70,000 clones listed, over 80% were seen once. The sample was peripheral blood. The chain is built from TRBV9 and TRBJ2-1, with 13 bases fitting TRBD2. The TCR originated in a man aged 45-60 years with COVID-19, enrolled during active disease. For the CDR3, the DNA is TGTGCCAGCAGCGTAGAAGGGACTAGCGGGGCCGACAATGAGCAGTTCTTC. Protein product: CASSVEGTSGADNEQFF. Drawing the rest from reference TRBV9 and TRBJ2-1, the complete variable domain is DSGVTQTPKHLITATGQRVTLRCSPRSGDLSVYWYQQSLDQGLQFLIQYYNGEERAKGNILERFSAQQFPDLHSELNLSSLELGDSALYFCASSVEGTSGADNEQFFGPGTRLTVL.